The clone carrying this T cell receptor (delta chain) was detected ten times or more. Antigen: not known. A read error likely explains why the TCRdb protein, taken from a much larger clone, differs from this DNA's translation at residue 11; the protein shown is translated from the DNA. Gammadelta T cells were flow-sorted from PBMC into Vgamma9/Vdelta2+ and Vdelta2-negative populations for bulk analysis. The data belong to a study of γδ T cells in repeated Plasmodium falciparum infection. On the study more broadly: Over approximately 640 days, donors received four mosquito-bite P. falciparum NF54 infections. Sampling occurred at baseline, pre-infection for selected infections, and 21 days post-infection. Study results and limitations: Over time and infection, Vgamma9/Vdelta2+ repertoires remained highly stable and polyclonal.

TCRdb reanalyzed the multiplex PCR reads using CATT. The sample lists 55,000 to 70,000 delta-chain clones, 1.7% occurring once. Trimming stripped 2 bases from V and 4 bases from J, with 17 bases between. Germline V gives CDR1 TSWWSYY, CDR2 QGS. The CDR3 runs to 16 residues. Sequenced material: gamma-delta T cells from blood. The rearrangement joins TRDV1 to TRDJ1; perhaps TRDD3 as D (6 bases). This TCR was recovered from a pool of human donors (malaria-infected and uninfected, not separated). The CDR3 loop reads CALGEVEYWEDDKLIF. The CDR3 DNA follows: TGTGCTCTTGGGGAAGTAGAGTACTGGGAGGACGATAAACTCATCTTT.